A selection of T cell receptor beta chains follows, all from one sample in a study of CD8+CD57+ T cells in acquired aplastic anemia. TCRdb fed the reads into MiXCR, producing one record per CDR3 protein. This sample has 200,000 to 250,000 distinct CDR3 sequences, with about a third found just once. The source material was sorted CD4+, CD8+, or CD8+CD57+ T cells (not recorded which) from PBMCs. All receptors derive from a human donor in good health, serving as a control. The CDR3 runs from the conserved cysteine through the conserved F or W. A D gene is named only where the DNA matches it firmly. The size entry is marked missing in some rows and otherwise reads once, few, many or a size class.

d_call | j_call | v_call | clone_size | cdr3_nt | cdr3_aa
- | TRBJ2-1 | TRBV2 | - | TGTGCCAGCAGAGTCAACTCCTACCCAACCTACAGTGAGCAGTTCTTC | CASRVNSYPTYSEQFF
- | TRBJ1-1 | TRBV5-1 | many | TGCGCCAGCCAGGGGACGATGAACACTGAAGCTTTCTTT | CASQGTMNTEAFF
TRBD1 | TRBJ2-7 | TRBV4-2 | many | TGTGCCAGCAGCCTCGGGGACAGGGTAACCGAGCAGTACTTC | CASSLGDRVTEQYF
- | TRBJ1-2 | TRBV20-1 | many | TGCAGTGTGAGGGTAGGGACCTATGGCTACACCTTC | CSVRVGTYGYTF
- | TRBJ2-6 | TRBV2 | few | TGTGCCAGCAGTGTAGGGGGGGCCAACGTCCTGACTTTC | CASSVGGANVLTF
- | TRBJ2-7 | TRBV7-6 | many | TGTGCCAGCCGAGGCAGGGCCTACGAGCAGTACTTC | CASRGRAYEQYF
- | TRBJ1-3 | TRBV10-3 | many | TGTGCCATAGGCTCTGGAAACACCATATATTTT | CAIGSGNTIYF
- | TRBJ1-4 | TRBV20-1 | few | TGCAGTGCCCACGACAGTAATGAAAAACTGTTTTTT | CSAHDSNEKLFF
- | TRBJ2-7 | TRBV10-2 | many | TGCGCCAGCAGCTTAAGGCACAGGGACGAGCAGTACTTC | CASSLRHRDEQYF
- | TRBJ1-1 | TRBV29-1 | many | TGCAGCGTTGCGGTCACGGAGAACACTGAAGCTTTCTTT | CSVAVTENTEAFF
TRBD1 | TRBJ1-3 | TRBV25-1 | - | TGTGCCAGCAGTGCTATGGGACAGGGTACTGGAAACACCATATATTTT | CASSAMGQGTGNTIYF
TRBD2 | TRBJ2-1 | TRBV7-8 | many | TGTGCCAGCAGCCGCAGGGAGGGTTCCTACAATGAGCAGTTCTTC | CASSRREGSYNEQFF
TRBD1 | TRBJ1-2 | TRBV7-3 | many | TGTGCCAGCAGCCCAGGCGCAGGGGGCTTTGGCTACACCTTC | CASSPGAGGFGYTF
TRBD1 | TRBJ1-1 | TRBV5-4 | - | TGTGCCAGCAGCCACCGGGACAGTGAAGCTTTCTTT | CASSHRDSEAFF
- | TRBJ2-2 | TRBV2 | few | TGTGCCAGCAGCGCAGGAAGTCTGTTTTTT | CASSAGSLFF
- | TRBJ1-2 | TRBV18 | - | TGTGCCAGCTCCCAGCGGGGGGAGCTTTATGGCTACACCTTC | CASSQRGELYGYTF
TRBD1 | TRBJ1-6 | TRBV7-8 | many | TGTGCCAGCAGCTTGCACAGACCCGGGACAGCTTATTCACCCCTCCACTTT | CASSLHRPGTAYSPLHF
- | TRBJ1-4 | TRBV19 | many | TGTGCCAGTAGTGTAAGGACCGTGCCTGGTAATGAAAAACTGTTTTTT | CASSVRTVPGNEKLFF
- | TRBJ1-2 | TRBV24-1 | - | TGTGCCACCAGTGATGTGGGACGGAACTATGGCTACACCTTC | CATSDVGRNYGYTF
TRBD1 | TRBJ2-5 | TRBV24-1 | many | TGTGCCACCGGGACAGATCTAGAGACCCAGTACTTC | CATGTDLETQYF
TRBD1 | TRBJ1-6 | TRBV7-3 | - | TGTGCCAGCAGCTTAGCGACACAGGGGACCCTCCACTTT | CASSLATQGTLHF
TRBD2 | TRBJ2-1 | TRBV7-8 | few | TGCGCCAGCAGCCAAGGCGTCCCGGGACTAGCGGGAGCTTACAATGAGCAGTTCTTC | CASSQGVPGLAGAYNEQFF
- | TRBJ2-3 | TRBV19 | - | TGTGCCAGTAGTCCAGGGGTCGTGAGCACAGATACGCAGTATTTT | CASSPGVVSTDTQYF
- | TRBJ2-7 | TRBV20-1 | many | TGCAGTGCTAGCGCCGATCGGCTCTTCTACGAGCAGTACTTC | CSASADRLFYEQYF
TRBD1 | TRBJ1-2 | TRBV20-1 | few | TGCAGTGCTAGATCAAGTCACCCGACAGGGGAAAACTATGGCTACACCTTC | CSARSSHPTGENYGYTF